This T cell receptor (beta chain) emerged from a study of memory CD4+ T cells and cytomegalovirus serostatus. Study summary: Donors were healthy Belgian adults, about ten CMV seropositive and fewer than 30 seronegative. Findings and limits, study-wide: Each of approximately 69 CMV-associated TCRbeta sequences occurred in one to five individuals.

This CDR3 contains 12 residues. Germline loops: CDR1 SNHLY, CDR2 FYNNEI. Trimming shortened V by 2 bases and J by 4 bases, and 6 bases separated the two germline ends. This clone appeared a few times. The antigen is undetermined. The assay was immunoSEQ multiplex PCR, and TCRdb's table has in-frame clones only and misses some. The repertoire has about 62,000 clones, about 78% of them found once; the top ten carry about 4.8%. Single viable CD3+CD4+CD8-CD45RO+ cells were sorted as the memory CD4+ T cells. The chain combines TRBV2 with TRBJ2-7, with no clear D. Input material: memory CD4+ T cells from blood. The TCR sequence derives from an adult in good health and CMV-seropositive. The CDR3 DNA reads as TGTGCCAGCAGTGAACTCCAATACGAGCAGTACTTC. This codes for CASSELQYEQYF. Variable domain in full (rest from reference TRBV2 and TRBJ2-7): EPEVTQTPSHQVTQMGQEVILRCVPISNHLYFYWYRQILGQKVEFLVSFYNNEISEKSEIFDDQFSVERPDGSNFTLKIRSTKLEDSAMYFCASSELQYEQYFGPGTRLTVT.